This is a list of T cell receptor beta chains from one sample in a study of control samples from healthy donors and cancer patients. Only in-frame clones appear in the TCRdb table, and some are missing; sequencing was by immunoSEQ multiplex PCR. This sample carries 45,000 or so clones, approximately 87% of them seen once, and the ten largest clones take 10% to 13%. Sample: PBMCs. These receptors were collected from a woman between 55 and 75 years old with lung cancer. Each CDR3 is given with its conserved first and last residue. D genes are given only for firm matches. Clone size, where shown, is once, few, many, or a class for clones that have expanded.

D gene: TRBD1; clone size: -; J gene: TRBJ2-5; V gene: TRBV28; CDR3 protein: CASRGQDKLQETQYF; CDR3 DNA: TGTGCCAGCAGAGGACAGGACAAACTCCAGGAGACCCAGTACTTC
D gene: -; clone size: -; J gene: TRBJ2-7; V gene: TRBV3-1/TRBV3-2; CDR3 protein: CASSHSYEQYF; CDR3 DNA: TGTGCCAGCAGCCACAGTTACGAGCAGTACTTC
D gene: TRBD1; clone size: -; J gene: TRBJ1-5; V gene: TRBV27; CDR3 protein: CASSPRTGPDQPQHF; CDR3 DNA: TGTGCCAGCAGTCCGAGGACAGGGCCAGATCAGCCCCAGCATTTT
D gene: -; clone size: -; J gene: TRBJ1-1; V gene: TRBV5-1; CDR3 protein: CASSPIGSEAFF; CDR3 DNA: TGCGCCAGCAGCCCCATAGGTAGTGAAGCTTTCTTT
D gene: -; clone size: -; J gene: TRBJ2-3; V gene: TRBV18; CDR3 protein: CASSPEDKHTQYF; CDR3 DNA: TGTGCCAGCTCACCAGAGGATAAGCATACGCAGTATTTT
D gene: -; clone size: -; J gene: TRBJ1-1; V gene: TRBV28; CDR3 protein: CASSLQGPNTEAFF; CDR3 DNA: TGTGCCAGCAGTTTACAGGGGCCGAACACTGAAGCTTTCTTT
D gene: TRBD1; clone size: -; J gene: TRBJ1-1; V gene: TRBV5-1; CDR3 protein: CASSLGDRGENTEAFF; CDR3 DNA: TGCGCCAGCAGCTTGGGGGACAGGGGGGAGAACACTGAAGCTTTCTTT
D gene: TRBD1; clone size: -; J gene: TRBJ2-7; V gene: TRBV28; CDR3 protein: CASGPRTGPYEQYF; CDR3 DNA: TGTGCCAGCGGCCCGCGGACAGGGCCCTACGAGCAGTACTTC
D gene: -; clone size: -; J gene: TRBJ1-3; V gene: TRBV6-6; CDR3 protein: CASRWDTVSGNTIYF; CDR3 DNA: TGTGCCAGCAGATGGGACACGGTCTCTGGAAACACCATATATTTT
D gene: TRBD1; clone size: -; J gene: TRBJ1-5; V gene: TRBV9; CDR3 protein: CASSGGTGKSQPQHF; CDR3 DNA: TGTGCCAGCAGCGGAGGGACAGGGAAGAGTCAGCCCCAGCATTTT
D gene: -; clone size: -; J gene: TRBJ1-2; V gene: TRBV7-2; CDR3 protein: CASSFPDSFNGYTF; CDR3 DNA: TGTGCCAGCAGCTTTCCCGACAGCTTCAATGGCTACACCTTC
D gene: TRBD1; clone size: few; J gene: TRBJ1-5; V gene: TRBV2; CDR3 protein: CASSDGQGAQSSNQPQHF; CDR3 DNA: TGTGCCAGCAGTGACGGACAGGGGGCGCAGTCAAGCAATCAGCCCCAGCATTTT
D gene: -; clone size: -; J gene: TRBJ1-1; V gene: TRBV15; CDR3 protein: CATSRDLGQSNTEAFF; CDR3 DNA: TGTGCCACCAGCAGAGATCTAGGGCAGTCGAACACTGAAGCTTTCTTT
D gene: TRBD2; clone size: once; J gene: TRBJ2-3; V gene: TRBV11-3; CDR3 protein: CAYPPGGGGDTQYF; CDR3 DNA: TGTGCCTACCCTCCCGGGGGGGGTGGGGATACGCAGTATTTT
D gene: TRBD2; clone size: -; J gene: TRBJ2-7; V gene: TRBV10-3; CDR3 protein: CAISDKGTSYEQYF; CDR3 DNA: TGTGCCATCAGTGATAAAGGGACTAGCTACGAGCAGTACTTC
D gene: -; clone size: once; J gene: TRBJ2-1; V gene: TRBV6-6; CDR3 protein: CASSSRGQSSYNEQFF; CDR3 DNA: TGTGCCAGCAGTTCTCGGGGCCAGAGCTCCTACAATGAGCAGTTCTTC
D gene: TRBD2; clone size: -; J gene: TRBJ2-1; V gene: TRBV5-1; CDR3 protein: CASSLEAGGYNEQFF; CDR3 DNA: TGCGCCAGCAGCTTGGAGGCGGGAGGGTACAATGAGCAGTTCTTC
D gene: -; clone size: once; J gene: TRBJ1-4; V gene: TRBV27; CDR3 protein: CASSSPRAGDEKLFF; CDR3 DNA: TGTGCCAGCAGTTCCCCCAGGGCGGGAGATGAAAAACTGTTTTTT
D gene: TRBD2; clone size: -; J gene: TRBJ2-2; V gene: TRBV7-9; CDR3 protein: CASSLAPLAGVANTGELFF; CDR3 DNA: TGTGCCAGCAGCTTAGCCCCTCTAGCGGGAGTCGCGAACACCGGGGAGCTGTTTTTT
D gene: -; clone size: -; J gene: TRBJ1-1; V gene: TRBV28; CDR3 protein: CASRDPDKNTEAFF; CDR3 DNA: TGTGCCAGCAGAGACCCCGACAAGAACACTGAAGCTTTCTTT
D gene: -; clone size: once; J gene: TRBJ1-2; V gene: TRBV7-9; CDR3 protein: CASSLPVHHYGYTF; CDR3 DNA: TGTGCCAGCAGCTTACCAGTCCATCACTATGGCTACACCTTC
D gene: TRBD2; clone size: -; J gene: TRBJ2-4; V gene: TRBV14; CDR3 protein: CASSRTSGGYLAKNIQYF; CDR3 DNA: TGTGCCAGCAGCCGGACTAGCGGGGGGTACCTAGCCAAAAACATTCAGTACTTC
D gene: -; clone size: once; J gene: TRBJ1-2; V gene: TRBV18; CDR3 protein: CASSPQGPGYTF; CDR3 DNA: TGTGCCAGCTCACCACAGGGGCCTGGCTACACCTTC
D gene: TRBD1; clone size: -; J gene: TRBJ1-2; V gene: TRBV27; CDR3 protein: CASSLSGTGNYGYTF; CDR3 DNA: TGTGCCAGCAGTTTATCCGGGACAGGGAACTATGGCTACACCTTC
D gene: -; clone size: -; J gene: TRBJ2-1; V gene: TRBV7-9; CDR3 protein: CASSFMDRYNEQFF; CDR3 DNA: TGTGCCAGCAGCTTCATGGACCGATACAATGAGCAGTTCTTC
D gene: TRBD1; clone size: few; J gene: TRBJ1-6; V gene: TRBV7-9; CDR3 protein: CASSLATGQGILHF; CDR3 DNA: TGTGCCAGCAGCTTAGCCACAGGACAGGGTATACTCCACTTT
D gene: TRBD2; clone size: -; J gene: TRBJ2-3; V gene: TRBV9; CDR3 protein: CASSLAGERDTQYF; CDR3 DNA: TGTGCCAGCTCCCTAGCGGGAGAACGGGATACGCAGTATTTT
D gene: -; clone size: -; J gene: TRBJ2-1; V gene: TRBV30; CDR3 protein: CAWSARRAGNEQFF; CDR3 DNA: TGTGCCTGGAGCGCCCGGAGGGCCGGGAATGAGCAGTTCTTC
D gene: -; clone size: -; J gene: TRBJ1-4; V gene: TRBV11-2; CDR3 protein: CASSLLGRYNEKLFF; CDR3 DNA: TGTGCCAGCAGCTTATTAGGCAGATATAATGAAAAACTGTTTTTT
D gene: TRBD2; clone size: -; J gene: TRBJ2-1; V gene: TRBV7-3; CDR3 protein: CASSDSGSGQFF; CDR3 DNA: TGTGCCAGCAGCGACAGCGGGAGCGGGCAGTTCTTC
D gene: -; clone size: -; J gene: TRBJ2-2; V gene: TRBV19; CDR3 protein: CASSQGGEPGELFF; CDR3 DNA: TGTGCCAGTAGCCAGGGGGGAGAACCCGGGGAGCTGTTTTTT
D gene: TRBD1; clone size: -; J gene: TRBJ1-3; V gene: TRBV5-6; CDR3 protein: CASSQPGTALSGNTIYF; CDR3 DNA: TGTGCCAGCAGCCAGCCTGGGACAGCTCTCTCTGGAAACACCATATATTTT
D gene: -; clone size: -; J gene: TRBJ1-1; V gene: TRBV5-5; CDR3 protein: CASSLGRHLNTEAFF; CDR3 DNA: TGTGCCAGCAGCTTGGGGAGACACCTGAACACTGAAGCTTTCTTT
D gene: -; clone size: few; J gene: TRBJ1-2; V gene: TRBV7-9; CDR3 protein: CASSLAHRAGYTF; CDR3 DNA: TGTGCCAGCAGCTTAGCGCATCGGGCTGGCTACACCTTC
D gene: -; clone size: few; J gene: TRBJ1-2; V gene: TRBV14; CDR3 protein: CASSRQALSNYGYTF; CDR3 DNA: TGTGCCAGCAGCCGACAGGCTCTCTCTAACTATGGCTACACCTTC
D gene: TRBD1; clone size: -; J gene: TRBJ2-7; V gene: TRBV29-1; CDR3 protein: CSVGVFKDRGLYEQYF; CDR3 DNA: TGCAGCGTTGGGGTTTTTAAGGACAGGGGTTTATACGAGCAGTACTTC
D gene: -; clone size: -; J gene: TRBJ1-2; V gene: TRBV6-5; CDR3 protein: CASSRSRAANYGYTF; CDR3 DNA: TGTGCCAGCAGTCGTTCGAGGGCCGCTAACTATGGCTACACCTTC
D gene: -; clone size: -; J gene: TRBJ2-5; V gene: TRBV21-1; CDR3 protein: CASSKVLAGRPLETQYF; CDR3 DNA: TGTGCCAGCAGCAAAGTTTTAGCGGGGCGGCCTTTGGAGACCCAGTACTTC
D gene: -; clone size: -; J gene: TRBJ2-1; V gene: TRBV28; CDR3 protein: CAIRAVPGYNEQFF; CDR3 DNA: TGTGCCATCCGAGCGGTCCCGGGATACAATGAGCAGTTCTTC
D gene: TRBD2; clone size: -; J gene: TRBJ2-1; V gene: TRBV24-1; CDR3 protein: CATSDSSGSGDNEQFF; CDR3 DNA: TGTGCCACCAGTGACTCTAGCGGCTCGGGGGACAATGAGCAGTTCTTC